The 29 T cell receptor beta chains listed next were all sequenced from one sample in a study of shared clonotypes between healthy human individuals. Sequencing was performed with immunoSEQ multiplex PCR; in TCRdb, only in-frame clones are kept and a portion is missing. The sample lists just under 350,000 clones, 70% to 75% occurring once. The sample comprised memory CD4+ T cells sorted from blood. The subset here: CD45RA-negative fraction. These receptors were taken from a man aged 25-45 years in good health.

This rearrangement joins TRBV6-6 to TRBJ2-1; 7 bases line up with TRBD2. Germline V gene lookup returns CDR1 MNHNY and CDR2 SVGAGI (reference sequence). This CDR3 has 16 residues. Trimming removed 6 bases from V and 8 bases from J; junction bases left unmatched: 16. In nucleotides, the CDR3 is TGTGCCAGCAGACCTGCCGAGACTAGCAGGGTCCATGAGCAGTTCTTC. Translated, it gives CASRPAETSRVHEQFF.

This clone came up a few times. This chain links TRBV7-2 with TRBJ2-5; D remains ambiguous. V shed 2 bases and J shed 5 bases, with 3 bases lying between them. The CDR3 runs to 11 residues. CDR1 and CDR2 (germline): SGHTA, FQGNSA. The CDR3 loop reads CASSLWETQYF. For the CDR3, the DNA is TGTGCCAGCAGCTTATGGGAGACCCAGTACTTC.

This clone was seen a single time. V usage is TRBV4-3 and J usage is TRBJ1-2; 8 nucleotides align to TRBD1. The CDR3 runs to 18 residues. Germline V gives CDR1 LGHNA, CDR2 YSLEER. V dropped 0 bases and J dropped 2; count of bases not matched to a gene: 11. The CDR3 loop is CASSQERSRGLGNYGYTF. CDR3 sequence (DNA): TGCGCCAGCAGCCAAGAGAGGAGCAGGGGGCTTGGGAACTATGGCTACACCTTC.

The rearrangement joins TRBV9 to TRBJ2-7; tentatively, D is TRBD1 (6 bases). There are 19 residues in the CDR3. The V and J ends lost 2 bases and 2 bases respectively, with 26 bases between them. CDR1 SGDLS and CDR2 YYNGEE come from the germline V gene. The CDR3 protein is CASSVGDPLGTIRAYEQYF. The CDR3 DNA is TGTGCCAGCAGCGTCGGTGATCCCCTCGGGACAATCCGAGCCTACGAGCAGTACTTC.

The CDR3 nucleotides are TGTGCCAGCAGCTTAGTCGGGACAGGCAATGGGGAGCTGTTTTTT. This translates into CASSLVGTGNGELFF. V and J are TRBV11-2 and TRBJ2-2; 8 positions agree with TRBD1. The CDR3 contains 15 residues. The germline gives CDR1 SGHAT, CDR2 FQNNGV. The ends lost 1 base at V and 8 bases at J; junction bases unmatched: 6.

This clone came up many times. The V call is TRBV28, the J call TRBJ2-7; 7 bases are shared with TRBD2. This CDR3 has 14 amino acids. The germline gives CDR1 MDHEN, CDR2 SYDVKM. The trim removed 1 base at V and 3 bases at J, leaving 3 bases unmatched. The CDR3 spells CASSLSASGYEQYF. CDR3 DNA: TGTGCCAGCAGTTTATCTGCTAGCGGCTACGAGCAGTACTTC.

Of note for this clone: This specimen includes other DNA sequences encoding the same CDR3. The CDR3 DNA reads as TGTGCCAGCAGCCAGGTCGGAAACTATGGCTACACCTTC. It codes for CASSQVGNYGYTF. This chain joins TRBV14 and TRBJ1-2; D is unclear. The CDR3 contains 13 residues. V was shortened by 3 bases and J by 2 bases, with 7 bases between the two germline ends. The germline gives CDR1 SGHDN, CDR2 FVKESK.

This clone was counted a single time. V and J are TRBV29-1 and TRBJ2-7, with 14 bases that match TRBD2. Unmatched junction bases numbered 9, after V lost 2 bases and J lost 0 bases. The CDR3 length is 18 residues. Per the germline V gene, CDR1 is SQVTM and CDR2 is ANQGSEA. CDR3 nucleotides: TGCAGCGTTGAATCGGTTGGGACTAGCGGGAGTGTCTCCTACGAGCAGTACTTC. Translated, it gives CSVESVGTSGSVSYEQYF.

This chain uses TRBV6-1 with TRBJ2-7; 8 positions match TRBD1. The CDR3 runs to 14 residues. V lost 5 bases, J lost 5 bases, and 8 bases stayed unmatched. Germline CDR1 and CDR2: MNHNS and SASEGT. DNA of the CDR3: TGTGCCAGCAGTTCCGGACAGGGTAAGGACGAGCAGTACTTC. As protein: CASSSGQGKDEQYF.

The chain couples TRBV19 to TRBJ2-1, with a tentative D call TRBD2 (5 bases). Trimming removed 0 bases at V and 9 bases at J, with 12 bases between. This CDR3 spans 14 amino acids. CDR1 and CDR2 from the germline V gene are LNHDA and SQIVND (reference sequence). In nucleotides, the CDR3 is TGTGCCAGTAGTATAGAAAGACTAACGGGTGAGCAGTTCTTC. This gives the protein CASSIERLTGEQFF. Complete variable domain (other parts from reference TRBV19 and TRBJ2-1): DGGITQSPKYLFRKEGQNVTLSCEQNLNHDAMYWYRQDPGQGLRLIYYSQIVNDFQKGDIAEGYSVSREKKESFPLTVTSAQKNPTAFYLCASSIERLTGEQFFGPGTRLTVL.

The rearrangement links TRBV10-3 to TRBJ1-5; D uncertain. Germline-derived CDR1 and CDR2 are ENHRY and SYGVKD. The CDR3 covers 13 residues. The CDR3 region is CASRRTLNQPQHF. CDR3 nucleotide sequence: TGTGCATCCCGGCGGACCCTAAATCAGCCCCAGCATTTT.

The genes are TRBV6-5 and TRBJ1-1; D is perhaps TRBD1 (5 bases). Germline V gene sequence: CDR1 MNHEY, CDR2 SVGAGI. This CDR3 spans 16 amino acids. V gave up 4 bases and J gave up 1 base, with 16 bases separating them. CDR3 amino acids: CASSSLEFGGNTEAFF. The CDR3 DNA reads TGTGCCAGCAGTTCGTTAGAATTCGGGGGGAACACTGAAGCTTTCTTT.

The V call is TRBV4-1, the J call TRBJ2-7, with D maybe TRBD1 (6 bases). This CDR3 comprises 15 residues. Germline CDR1 and CDR2: MGHRA and YSYEKL. V lost 3 bases and J 1 base, leaving 13 bases between the germline ends. This CDR3 is CASSQRIQGSYEQYF. The CDR3 region has the DNA TGCGCCAGCAGCCAGCGAATACAGGGATCCTACGAGCAGTACTTC.

The chain has TRBV2 and TRBJ1-1, with D unresolved. Germline V lookup: CDR1 SNHLY, CDR2 FYNNEI. V was trimmed by 2 bases and J by 9 bases, leaving 16 bases between them. This CDR3 spans 14 amino acids. The DNA of the CDR3 is TGTGCCAGCAGTGAATCGCGGGCCTGGACTCAAGCTTTCTTT. It codes for CASSESRAWTQAFF. The whole variable domain, filled in from reference TRBV2 and TRBJ1-1, reads EPEVTQTPSHQVTQMGQEVILRCVPISNHLYFYWYRQILGQKVEFLVSFYNNEISEKSEIFDDQFSVERPDGSNFTLKIRSTKLEDSAMYFCASSESRAWTQAFFGQGTRLTVV.

CDR3 nucleotides: TGTGCCAGCAGCTCCTATGGACTAGCGGGGGCCAATGAGCAGTTCTTC. Its protein is CASSSYGLAGANEQFF. The J gene is TRBJ2-1, the V gene TRBV5-6; 13 bases are a match to TRBD2. With V trimmed by 3 bases and J by 6 bases, 6 bases remained unmatched. Germline V gene data show CDR1 as SGHDT and CDR2 as YYEEEE. The CDR3 spans 16 residues.

This sequence joins TRBV7-2 and TRBJ2-1, with 9 bases identical to TRBD2. Germline CDR1 reads SGHTA; CDR2 reads FQGNSA. The CDR3 totals 15 residues. V trimming: 4 bases; J trimming: 6 bases; junction bases outside the gene matches: 7. The CDR3 sequence: CASSSTSGIGNEQFF. In DNA form, the CDR3 reads TGTGCCAGCAGCTCGACTAGCGGCATAGGCAATGAGCAGTTCTTC.

This clone showed up just once. The chain employs TRBV10-1 and TRBJ2-7; a weak D match, TRBD1 (5 bases). CDR1 is WNHNN and CDR2 is SYGVQD in the germline V gene (reference sequence). With 5 bases removed from V and 2 bases from J, the gap between germline ends came to 10 bases. The CDR3 length is 13 residues. This CDR3 is CASSHQGTYEQYF. The DNA of the CDR3 is TGCGCCAGCAGTCACCAGGGAACCTACGAGCAGTACTTC.

The genes are TRBV4-2 and TRBJ2-7; 9 nucleotides match TRBD2. Germline assignment: CDR1 LGHNA and CDR2 YNFKEQ. V shed 0 bases, J shed 2 bases, and the junction held 2 bases outside the gene matches. The CDR3 totals 15 residues. As DNA, the CDR3 is TGTGCCAGCAGCCAAGACCTAGCGGGAACCTACGAGCAGTACTTC. Amino acid sequence: CASSQDLAGTYEQYF.

The chain links TRBV6-6 to TRBJ2-4, with D perhaps TRBD2 (6 bases). The germline CDR1 and CDR2 sequences are MNHNY and SVGAGI (reference sequence). Trimming took off 3 bases at V and 7 bases at J, with 16 bases between the two ends. The CDR3 runs to 15 residues. CDR3 bases: TGTGCCAGCAGTTATCAAGGCGGGGTTAGCAACATTCAGTACTTC. It yields the protein CASSYQGGVSNIQYF.

This clone has only one observation. V usage is TRBV5-4 and J usage is TRBJ1-5; a possible D gene is TRBD1 (5 bases). This CDR3 region has 13 residues. The germline CDR1 and CDR2 sequences are SGHNT and YYREEE (reference sequence). V lost 3 bases and J 7 bases, leaving 11 bases between the germline ends. This CDR3 is CASSSEGRQPQHF. Written as DNA, the CDR3 is TGTGCCAGCAGCTCGGAGGGGCGGCAGCCCCAGCATTTT.

The chain employs TRBV19 and TRBJ1-4; D is ambiguous. CDR1 LNHDA and CDR2 SQIVND come from the germline V gene (reference sequence). V lost 9 bases and J lost 13, with 18 bases in between. CDR3 length: 12 residues. The CDR3 here is CASTDLRSILFF. CDR3 nucleotide sequence: TGTGCCAGCACGGACCTCCGGAGTATACTGTTTTTT.

The chain recombines TRBV7-6 with TRBJ2-1, with TRBD2 matching over 9 bases. The CDR3 contains 15 residues. The germline gives CDR1 SGHVS, CDR2 FNYEAQ. Germline trimming cut 0 bases from V and 8 bases from J; bases unmatched to any gene: 5. The chain's CDR3 is CASSLAGGREYEQFF. CDR3 bases: TGTGCCAGCAGCTTAGCTGGCGGGAGGGAGTATGAGCAGTTCTTC.

J is TRBJ1-1 and V is TRBV7-8, with D perhaps TRBD1 (5 bases). Germline values: CDR1 SGHVS, CDR2 FQNEAQ. The CDR3 covers 14 residues. Deletions cut 5 bases from V and 1 base from J, with 11 bases between. CDR3 nucleotides: TGTGCCAGCAGCCCGGTAACAGGGAACACTGAAGCTTTCTTT. This gives the protein CASSPVTGNTEAFF.

This clone was detected ten times or more. The gene calls are TRBV28 and TRBJ2-6; no clear D. Between the trimmed V and J ends, which lost 2 bases and 1 base, there was a span of 6 bases. CDR3 size: 15 residues. CDR1 and CDR2 from the germline V gene are MDHEN and SYDVKM. CDR3 region: CASSLGWSGANVLTF. The CDR3 coding sequence is TGTGCCAGCAGTTTAGGGTGGTCTGGGGCCAACGTCCTGACTTTC.

This chain connects TRBV7-2 to TRBJ1-2, with D possibly matching TRBD1 (6 bases). Trimming pared 2 bases from V and 3 bases from J, leaving 10 bases between. This CDR3 region has 14 residues. Germline V gene lookup returns CDR1 SGHTA and CDR2 FQGNSA. The CDR3 sequence is CASSLSGAYYGYTF. DNA for the CDR3: TGTGCCAGCAGCTTATCAGGGGCTTACTATGGCTACACCTTC.

CDR3 region: CASSTLQGDFYGYTF. The CDR3 DNA follows: TGTGCCAGTAGTACCCTCCAGGGGGATTTTTATGGCTACACCTTC. V is TRBV19 and J is TRBJ1-2; TRBD1 matches at 7 bases. Unmatched junction bases numbered 10, after V lost 4 bases and J lost 5 bases. There are 15 residues in the CDR3. The germline gives CDR1 LNHDA, CDR2 SQIVND (reference sequence).

The chain uses TRBV6-1 and TRBJ2-7; TRBD2 might be the D (5 bases). In germline, CDR1 is MNHNS, CDR2 SASEGT. Trimming took off 1 base at V and 2 bases at J, with 15 bases between the two ends. CDR3 length equals 16 residues. The CDR3 sequence: CASSEVGMGNPYEQYF. CDR3 nucleotide sequence: TGTGCCAGCAGTGAAGTCGGGATGGGAAACCCCTACGAGCAGTACTTC.

This sequence joins TRBV28 and TRBJ2-1; perhaps TRBD2 as D (6 bases). The germline V gene has CDR1 MDHEN and CDR2 SYDVKM. The CDR3 contains 16 residues. V dropped 4 bases and J dropped 0 bases, with 13 bases sitting between them. As DNA, the CDR3 is TGTGCCAGCAGTTCGTACGAAGCGGGCTCCTACAATGAGCAGTTCTTC. Translation: CASSSYEAGSYNEQFF.

The gene calls are TRBV7-3 and TRBJ2-3; TRBD1 might be the D (5 bases). CDR1 is SGHTA, CDR2 FQGTGA, per germline. This CDR3 region has 15 residues. The V end was cut by 5 bases, the J end by 9 bases, with 21 bases between. This CDR3 is CASSPDAERSGTQYF. The CDR3 region has the DNA TGTGCCAGCAGCCCCGACGCGGAGCGCTCAGGGACGCAGTATTTT.